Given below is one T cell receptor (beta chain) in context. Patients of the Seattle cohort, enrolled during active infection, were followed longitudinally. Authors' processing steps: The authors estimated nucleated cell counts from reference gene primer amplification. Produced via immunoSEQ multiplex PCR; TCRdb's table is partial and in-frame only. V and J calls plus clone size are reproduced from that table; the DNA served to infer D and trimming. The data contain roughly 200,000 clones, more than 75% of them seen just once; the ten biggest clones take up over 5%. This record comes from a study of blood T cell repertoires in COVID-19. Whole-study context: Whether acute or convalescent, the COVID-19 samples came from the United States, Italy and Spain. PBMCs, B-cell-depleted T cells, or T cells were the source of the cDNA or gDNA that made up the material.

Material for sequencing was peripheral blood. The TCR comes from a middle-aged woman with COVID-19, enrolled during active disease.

CDR3 sequence: CASGLVLGPLHF. The CDR3 nucleotides are TGTGCTAGTGGTTTGGTACTGGGCCCCCTCCACTTT. The V and J genes are TRBV12-5 and TRBJ1-6; D is undetermined. The V and J ends lost 0 bases and 13 bases respectively, with 7 bases between them. The CDR3 length is 12 residues. Germline V gene data show CDR1 as LGHNT and CDR2 as FRNRAP.